The rows below give T cell receptor beta chains drawn from one sample of a study of blood T cell repertoires in COVID-19. TCRdb's copy holds only in-frame clones and misses some; the assay was immunoSEQ multiplex PCR. The sample gives around 230,000 clones, about nine tenths of which show up once; 7.2% is in the top ten. The specimen was peripheral blood. These receptors came from a man aged 55 to 70 who had recovered from COVID-19. Both conserved end residues are part of each CDR3. Fields, in order: J gene, V gene, clone size, D gene, CDR3 protein, CDR3 DNA. A D gene is named only where the DNA matches it firmly. Size values are once, few and many counts, or a class for expanded clones, and some rows have none.

J: TRBJ2-3
V: TRBV5-1
size: .
D: TRBD2
CDR3: CASSLGWRGGYTDTQYF
DNA: TGCGCCAGCAGCTTGGGCTGGCGGGGGGGCTACACAGATACGCAGTATTTT

J: TRBJ2-1
V: TRBV24-1
size: .
D: .
CDR3: CATSATASSYNEQFF
DNA: TGTGCCACCAGTGCGACAGCCAGCTCCTACAATGAGCAGTTCTTC

J: TRBJ2-4
V: TRBV24-1
size: .
D: TRBD1
CDR3: CATSDGGTGDGNIQYF
DNA: TGTGCCACCAGTGATGGGGGGACAGGGGACGGAAACATTCAGTACTTC

J: TRBJ2-3
V: TRBV11-2
size: .
D: .
CDR3: CASSFGTSSTDTQYF
DNA: TGTGCCAGCAGCTTCGGGACTTCTAGCACAGATACGCAGTATTTT

J: TRBJ1-5
V: TRBV19
size: .
D: TRBD1
CDR3: CASSIVWPQGAHQPQHF
DNA: TGTGCCAGTAGTATAGTCTGGCCACAGGGGGCACATCAGCCCCAGCATTTT

J: TRBJ2-4
V: TRBV9
size: .
D: .
CDR3: CASSPRPAPGAKNIQYF
DNA: TGTGCCAGCAGCCCGCGACCCGCGCCAGGGGCCAAAAACATTCAGTACTTC

J: TRBJ2-7
V: TRBV18
size: .
D: .
CDR3: CASSPSDSEQYF
DNA: TGTGCCAGCTCACCGTCGGACAGCGAGCAGTACTTC

J: TRBJ2-6
V: TRBV5-1
size: .
D: .
CDR3: CASSSRGHSSGANVLTF
DNA: TGCGCCAGCAGCTCCCGAGGCCATTCGTCTGGGGCCAACGTCCTGACTTTC

J: TRBJ2-3
V: TRBV7-2
size: .
D: .
CDR3: CASSREASSTDTQYF
DNA: TGTGCCAGCAGCAGAGAGGCTAGCAGCACAGATACGCAGTATTTT

J: TRBJ2-3
V: TRBV10-1
size: .
D: .
CDR3: CASRKTSFGTQYF
DNA: TGCGCCAGCAGAAAGACTAGTTTCGGTACGCAGTATTTT

J: TRBJ2-2
V: TRBV24-1
size: .
D: TRBD1
CDR3: CATMGQGFTGELFF
DNA: TGTGCCACCATGGGACAGGGATTCACCGGGGAGCTGTTTTTT

J: TRBJ2-2
V: TRBV10-3
size: once
D: .
CDR3: CAITRDRAGELFF
DNA: TGTGCCATCACCCGGGATCGGGCCGGGGAGCTGTTTTTT

J: TRBJ1-4
V: TRBV6-5
size: .
D: TRBD1
CDR3: CASSKTGGEKLFF
DNA: TGTGCCAGCAGCAAGACAGGGGGTGAAAAACTGTTTTTT

J: TRBJ1-6
V: TRBV6-6
size: .
D: TRBD1
CDR3: CASSFRQGGNSPLHF
DNA: TGTGCCAGCAGTTTCAGACAGGGCGGAAATTCACCCCTCCACTTT

J: TRBJ2-2
V: TRBV13
size: .
D: TRBD1
CDR3: CASSSYRGQGYTGELFF
DNA: TGTGCCAGCAGCTCGTACAGGGGCCAGGGGTACACCGGGGAGCTGTTTTTT

J: TRBJ2-7
V: TRBV19
size: .
D: .
CDR3: CASRRGGDGPYEQYF
DNA: TGTGCCAGCCGAAGAGGGGGGGACGGGCCCTACGAGCAGTACTTC

J: TRBJ1-1
V: TRBV7-8
size: .
D: .
CDR3: CPQHQASFTYTEAFF
DNA: TGCCCCCAGCACCAGGCCTCGTTTACCTACACTGAAGCTTTCTTT

J: TRBJ1-2
V: TRBV5-6
size: .
D: .
CDR3: CASSLGPLSGNYGYTF
DNA: TGTGCCAGCAGCTTGGGACCTCTCAGCGGGAACTATGGCTACACCTTC

J: TRBJ2-2
V: TRBV3-1/TRBV3-2
size: few
D: TRBD1
CDR3: CASSLRQGSTTGELFF
DNA: TGTGCCAGCAGCCTGCGACAGGGGAGTACGACCGGGGAGCTGTTTTTT

J: TRBJ1-1
V: TRBV7-2
size: .
D: TRBD1
CDR3: CASSLAGGAGGIKNTEAFF
DNA: TGTGCCAGCAGCTTAGCGGGGGGAGCAGGGGGCATTAAGAACACTGAAGCTTTCTTT

J: TRBJ2-5
V: TRBV4-1
size: .
D: TRBD2
CDR3: CASSQEGEGTQYF
DNA: TGCGCCAGCAGCCAAGAAGGGGAGGGGACCCAGTACTTC